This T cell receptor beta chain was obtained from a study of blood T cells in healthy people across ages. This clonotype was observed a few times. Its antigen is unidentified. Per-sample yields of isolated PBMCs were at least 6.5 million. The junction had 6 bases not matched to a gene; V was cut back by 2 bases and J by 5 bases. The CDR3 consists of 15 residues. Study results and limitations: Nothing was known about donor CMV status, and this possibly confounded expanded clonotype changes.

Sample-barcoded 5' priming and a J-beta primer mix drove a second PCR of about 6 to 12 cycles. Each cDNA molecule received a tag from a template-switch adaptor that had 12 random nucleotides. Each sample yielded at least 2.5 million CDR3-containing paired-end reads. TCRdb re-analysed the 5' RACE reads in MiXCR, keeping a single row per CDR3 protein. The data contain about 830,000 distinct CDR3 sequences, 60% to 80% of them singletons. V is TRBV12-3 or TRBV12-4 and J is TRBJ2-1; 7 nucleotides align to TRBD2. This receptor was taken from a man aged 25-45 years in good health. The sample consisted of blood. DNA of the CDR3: TGTGCCAGCAGTTTATTCGGGGGGATTAACAATGAGCAGTTCTTC. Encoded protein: CASSLFGGINNEQFF.